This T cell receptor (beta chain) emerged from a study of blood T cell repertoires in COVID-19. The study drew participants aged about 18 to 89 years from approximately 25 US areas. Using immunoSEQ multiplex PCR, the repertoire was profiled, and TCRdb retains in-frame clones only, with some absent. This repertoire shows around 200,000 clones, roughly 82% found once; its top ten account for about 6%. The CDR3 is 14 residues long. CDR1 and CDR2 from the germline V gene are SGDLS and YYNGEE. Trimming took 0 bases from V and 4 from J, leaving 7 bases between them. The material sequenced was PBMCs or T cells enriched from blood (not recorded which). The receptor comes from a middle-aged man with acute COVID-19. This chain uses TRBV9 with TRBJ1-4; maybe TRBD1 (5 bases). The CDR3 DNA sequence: TGTGCCAGCAGCGTAGGTCAGGGTAATGAAAAACTGTTTTTT. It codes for CASSVGQGNEKLFF. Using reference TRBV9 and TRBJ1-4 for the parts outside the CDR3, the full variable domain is DSGVTQTPKHLITATGQRVTLRCSPRSGDLSVYWYQQSLDQGLQFLIQYYNGEERAKGNILERFSAQQFPDLHSELNLSSLELGDSALYFCASSVGQGNEKLFFGSGTQLSVL.